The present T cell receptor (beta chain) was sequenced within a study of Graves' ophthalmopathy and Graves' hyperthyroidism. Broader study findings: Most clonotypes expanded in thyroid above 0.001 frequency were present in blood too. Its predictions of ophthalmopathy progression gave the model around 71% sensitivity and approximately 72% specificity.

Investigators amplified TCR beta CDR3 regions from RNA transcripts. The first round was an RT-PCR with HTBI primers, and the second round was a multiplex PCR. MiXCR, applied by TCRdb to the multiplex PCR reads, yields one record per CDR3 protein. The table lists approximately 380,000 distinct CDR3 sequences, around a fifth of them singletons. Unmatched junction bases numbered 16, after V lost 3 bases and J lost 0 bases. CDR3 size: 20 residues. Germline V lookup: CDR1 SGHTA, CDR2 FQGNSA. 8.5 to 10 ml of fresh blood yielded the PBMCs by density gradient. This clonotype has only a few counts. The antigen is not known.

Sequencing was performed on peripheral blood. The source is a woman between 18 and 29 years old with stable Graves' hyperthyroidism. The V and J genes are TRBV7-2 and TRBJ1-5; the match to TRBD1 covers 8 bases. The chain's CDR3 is CASSFFGTGPLSFSNQPQHF. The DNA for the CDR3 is TGTGCCAGCAGCTTCTTTGGGACAGGCCCCCTAAGCTTTAGCAATCAGCCCCAGCATTTT.